Presented here are 31 T cell receptor beta chains from one specimen sequenced in a study of blood T cell repertoires in COVID-19. TCRdb's table, derived via immunoSEQ multiplex PCR, lists solely in-frame clones and lacks some. The repertoire holds roughly 230,000 clones, approximately 81% seen once, with more than 0.75% in the top ten. Material for sequencing was peripheral blood. These receptors were obtained from a middle-aged man with acute or convalescent COVID-19.

The chain links TRBV4-2 to TRBJ1-3, with 9 nucleotides matching TRBD1. The germline CDR1 and CDR2 sequences are LGHNA and YNFKEQ. The CDR3 runs to 16 residues. V lost 1 base, J lost 4 bases, and 5 bases stayed unmatched. The CDR3 here is CASSQAGQGRGNTIYF. The CDR3 DNA is TGTGCCAGCAGCCAAGCGGGACAGGGAAGAGGAAACACCATATATTTT.

V gene TRBV2 combines with J gene TRBJ2-2; 7 nucleotides match TRBD1. Germline V gives CDR1 SNHLY, CDR2 FYNNEI. V lost 2 bases and J lost 7; bases outside the gene matches: 4. This CDR3 has 14 amino acids. The chain's CDR3 is CASSERQGIGELFF. CDR3 coding DNA: TGTGCCAGCAGTGAAAGACAGGGAATCGGGGAGCTGTTTTTT.

The rearrangement uses TRBV14 and TRBJ1-3, with D possibly matching TRBD1 (6 bases). The CDR3 has 16 amino acids. With 2 bases removed from V and 0 bases from J, the gap between germline ends came to 11 bases. Germline values: CDR1 SGHDN, CDR2 FVKESK. In nucleotides, the CDR3 is TGTGCCAGCAGCCAACGACAGGCCCACTCTGGAAACACCATATATTTT. The encoded protein is CASSQRQAHSGNTIYF.

This rearrangement joins TRBV6-5 to TRBJ1-1, with D hard to call. The CDR3 length is 13 residues. Germline lookup yields CDR1 MNHEY and CDR2 SVGAGI. Deletions cut 0 bases from V and 11 bases from J, with 13 bases between. The CDR3 loop is CASSYSTGVDAFF. The CDR3 DNA sequence: TGTGCCAGCAGTTACTCGACCGGAGTTGACGCTTTCTTT.

V gene TRBV28 combines with J gene TRBJ1-1; D is possibly TRBD1 (6 bases). Trimming pared 2 bases from V and 5 bases from J, leaving 21 bases between. The CDR3 covers 17 residues. From germline, CDR1 is MDHEN and CDR2 SYDVKM. The CDR3 protein is CASSLGGAGGPRTEAFF. The DNA for the CDR3 is TGTGCCAGCAGTTTAGGGGGTGCTGGGGGCCCAAGGACTGAAGCTTTCTTT.

The V gene is TRBV5-1, the J gene TRBJ1-2; 8 nucleotides agree with TRBD1. V was clipped by 1 base and J by 4 bases; unmatched bases: 9. CDR1 and CDR2 (germline): SGHRS, YFSETQ. The CDR3 is 16 residues long. The CDR3: CASSLRAGGASYGYTF. CDR3 DNA: TGCGCCAGCAGCTTGAGGGCAGGGGGCGCGTCCTATGGCTACACCTTC.

This clone has only one observation. CDR3 in DNA: TGTGCCAGCAGCGTAAACACAGGGGACAATGAGCAGTTCTTC. Translated, it gives CASSVNTGDNEQFF. The V call is TRBV9, the J call TRBJ2-1; TRBD1 agrees at 7 bases. Germline loops: CDR1 SGDLS, CDR2 YYNGEE. Trimming cost V 1 base and J 5 bases; bases outside gene matches: 3. The CDR3 totals 14 residues.

The rearrangement joins TRBV30 to TRBJ1-4, with TRBD1 as a possible D gene (5 bases). Germline V gene data show CDR1 as GTSNPN and CDR2 as SVGIG (reference sequence). The V gene lost 5 bases and the J gene lost 6 bases, with 19 bases spanning the gap. The CDR3 sequence is 15 residues long. CDR3 residues: CAWGFEPGRDEKLFF. DNA for the CDR3: TGTGCCTGGGGTTTCGAACCAGGGAGGGATGAAAAACTGTTTTTT.

The V gene is TRBV6-5, the J gene TRBJ1-1, with D perhaps TRBD1 (5 bases). Per germline, CDR1 MNHEY and CDR2 SVGAGI. Trimming stripped 5 bases from V and 0 bases from J, with 10 bases between. The CDR3 has 14 amino acids. The CDR3 DNA reads TGTGCCAGCAGTAGGGGCGGGGTGAACACTGAAGCTTTCTTT. This sequence encodes CASSRGGVNTEAFF.

CDR3 sequence (DNA): TGTGCCAGCAGCTTAGGACTCGTGGAAAATCAGCCCCAGCATTTT. Translating gives CASSLGLVENQPQHF. The chain has TRBV11-2 and TRBJ1-5, with D unclear. The V and J ends lost 1 base and 4 bases respectively, with 11 bases between them. The CDR3 loop spans 15 amino acids. Germline-derived CDR1 and CDR2 are SGHAT and FQNNGV.

The chain uses TRBV28 and TRBJ1-5; TRBD1 might be the D (6 bases). V gave up 5 bases and J gave up 4 bases, with 15 bases separating them. The germline V gene encodes CDR1 MDHEN and CDR2 SYDVKM. The CDR3 is made up of 15 amino acids. CDR3 sequence reads: CASSPSGTLNQPQHF. The CDR3 coding sequence is TGTGCCAGCAGTCCCTCCGGGACACTAAATCAGCCCCAGCATTTT.

This sequence joins TRBV6-5 and TRBJ1-2; 7 positions agree with TRBD1. In germline, CDR1 is MNHEY, CDR2 SVGAGI. Germline trimming cut 6 bases from V and 4 bases from J; bases unmatched to any gene: 8. The CDR3 runs 14 residues. Here the CDR3 DNA reads TGTGCCAGCAGGATAAGGACAGGAGCCTATGGCTACACCTTC. Its protein is CASRIRTGAYGYTF.

This clone was detected ten times or more. The chain has TRBV9 and TRBJ2-3, with D perhaps TRBD2 (7 bases). Germline V gene data show CDR1 as SGDLS and CDR2 as YYNGEE. This CDR3 region has 16 residues. With 0 bases removed from V and 2 bases from J, the gap between germline ends came to 13 bases. The CDR3 loop is CASSVEGGSVTDTQYF. As DNA, the CDR3 is TGTGCCAGCAGCGTAGAGGGGGGGTCCGTCACAGATACGCAGTATTTT. Full variable domain (outside the CDR3, taken from reference TRBV9 and TRBJ2-3): DSGVTQTPKHLITATGQRVTLRCSPRSGDLSVYWYQQSLDQGLQFLIQYYNGEERAKGNILERFSAQQFPDLHSELNLSSLELGDSALYFCASSVEGGSVTDTQYFGPGTRLTVL.

This rearrangement joins TRBV15 to TRBJ1-1, with D uncertain. CDR3 length: 14 residues. V was pared by 1 base and J by 0 bases, with 6 bases between. The germline CDR1 and CDR2 sequences are LNHNV and YYDKDF (reference sequence). CDR3 nucleotides: TGTGCCACCAGCAGAGCGGGTCTGAACACTGAAGCTTTCTTT. The encoded protein is CATSRAGLNTEAFF.

The chain recombines TRBV29-1 with TRBJ2-3; 8 bases are a match to TRBD1. The CDR3 spans 15 residues. Germline trimming cut 0 bases from V and 4 bases from J; bases unmatched to any gene: 6. Germline assignment: CDR1 SQVTM and CDR2 ANQGSEA. The DNA for the CDR3 is TGCAGCGTTGAAGACGGTGGACAGGGTTCAGATACGCAGTATTTT. It codes for CSVEDGGQGSDTQYF.

This rearrangement joins TRBV24-1 to TRBJ2-3, with TRBD2 identical over 8 bases. The CDR3 is 14 amino acids. CDR1 and CDR2 from the germline V gene are KGHDR and SFDVKD. V lost 6 bases, J lost 3 bases, and 4 bases stayed unmatched. The chain's CDR3 is CATSLSGGTDTQYF. CDR3 in DNA: TGTGCCACCAGTTTAAGCGGGGGTACAGATACGCAGTATTTT.

The V gene is TRBV10-3, the J gene TRBJ1-2; D uncertain. This CDR3 is 17 amino acids long. Germline V CDR1 and CDR2: ENHRY, SYGVKD. Trimming pared 5 bases from V and 2 bases from J, leaving 21 bases between. The DNA of the CDR3 is TGTGCCATCAGTCTCAACCAGCTCGCGGGAGGGAACTATGGCTACACCTTC. Its protein is CAISLNQLAGGNYGYTF.

The V gene is TRBV2, the J gene TRBJ2-5; a possible D gene is TRBD2 (5 bases). Per the germline V gene, CDR1 is SNHLY and CDR2 is FYNNEI. V lost 10 bases and J lost 5, with 11 bases in between. CDR3 length: 11 residues. CDR3 region: CATGVGETQYF. CDR3 nucleotides: TGTGCCACCGGGGTAGGGGAGACCCAGTACTTC.

The chain carries TRBV7-6 and TRBJ1-2; TRBD1 aligns across 9 bases. CDR1 is SGHVS, CDR2 FNYEAQ, per germline. The CDR3 length is 13 residues. Trimming at V came to 6 bases and at J to 8 bases, leaving 7 bases not matched to a gene. CDR3 loop: CASSSGQGRGYTF. CDR3 in DNA: TGTGCCAGCAGTTCGGGACAGGGCCGGGGCTACACCTTC.

The chain is built from TRBV20-1 and TRBJ1-2; 7 positions agree with TRBD1. CDR1 and CDR2 from the germline V gene are DFQATT and SNEGSKA (reference sequence). The CDR3 consists of 12 residues. With 3 bases clipped from V and 10 bases from J, the junction kept 8 bases outside the gene matches. CDR3 residues: CSASREGALYTF. As DNA, the CDR3 is TGCAGTGCTAGTCGTGAGGGGGCCCTCTACACCTTC.

This rearrangement joins TRBV7-3 to TRBJ2-7; D is perhaps TRBD2 (6 bases). Germline V CDR1 and CDR2: SGHTA, FQGTGA. V lost 3 bases, J lost 0 bases, and 12 bases lay in between. The CDR3 length is 15 residues. The chain's CDR3 is CASSFRRGLSYEQYF. The CDR3 DNA follows: TGTGCCAGCAGCTTTCGGCGGGGCCTCTCCTACGAGCAGTACTTC. Variable domain in full (rest from reference TRBV7-3 and TRBJ2-7): GAGVSQTPSNKVTEKGKYVELRCDPISGHTALYWYRQSLGQGPEFLIYFQGTGAADDSGLPNDRFFAVRPEGSVSTLKIQRTERGDSAVYLCASSFRRGLSYEQYFGPGTRLTVT.

This chain connects TRBV21-1 to TRBJ2-7; TRBD1 is taken as the D call from the table, unchecked against the DNA. TRBV21-1 is described as a pseudogene. The CDR3 runs to 18 residues. CDR3 nucleotide sequence: TGTGCCAGCAGCAAAGCCAACACGACAGGGATTAGCTCCTACGAGCAGTACTTC. It translates to CASSKANTTGISSYEQYF.

This rearrangement joins TRBV7-8 to TRBJ2-2, with a weak D call TRBD1 (6 bases). The CDR3 contains 12 residues. CDR1 and CDR2 from the germline V gene are SGHVS and FQNEAQ. With 2 bases removed from V and 12 bases from J, the gap between germline ends came to 10 bases. CDR3 DNA sequence: TGTGCCAGCAGCTTAAGGGACAACCAGCTGTTTTTT. As protein: CASSLRDNQLFF.

The rearrangement uses TRBV11-3 and TRBJ2-1; 8 bases agree with TRBD2. Germline values: CDR1 SGHNT, CDR2 YENEEA. This CDR3 has 12 residues. After removal of 5 bases from V and 9 bases from J, the junction contained 3 bases not matched to a gene. The CDR3 loop reads CASSLREGEQFF. CDR3 nucleotide sequence: TGTGCCAGCAGCCTACGGGAGGGTGAGCAGTTCTTC.

The chain couples TRBV10-2 to TRBJ1-2; 10 bases match TRBD1. Germline CDR1 WSHSY, CDR2 SAAADI. This CDR3 is built from 15 residues. Unmatched junction bases numbered 8, after V lost 6 bases and J lost 4 bases. The DNA of the CDR3 is TGCGCCAGCAGCCTGACAGGGGGCGGGCTCTATGGCTACACCTTC. This translates into CASSLTGGGLYGYTF.

V gene TRBV5-1 combines with J gene TRBJ2-2, with TRBD2 matching 9 bases. Germline lookup yields CDR1 SGHRS and CDR2 YFSETQ. This CDR3 has 15 amino acids. The CDR3 loop reads CGSRVAGANTGELFF. As DNA, the CDR3 is TGCGGCTCGCGAGTAGCGGGGGCGAACACCGGGGAGCTGTTTTTT.

The chain employs TRBV27 and TRBJ1-1; D gene ambiguous. The CDR3 extends over 15 amino acids. V dropped 5 bases and J dropped 6 bases, with 19 bases sitting between them. CDR1 MNHEY and CDR2 SMNVEV come from the germline V gene (reference sequence). CDR3 sequence (DNA): TGTGCCAGCAGTCCCTTAATGACGGGGTGGGCTGAAGCTTTCTTT. It specifies CASSPLMTGWAEAFF.

This chain joins TRBV5-6 and TRBJ1-4, with D possibly matching TRBD1 (5 bases). The CDR3 consists of 14 residues. Looked up from germline, CDR1 is SGHDT and CDR2 is YYEEEE. V was clipped by 1 base and J by 5 bases, with 9 bases between them. The CDR3 region is CASSLSAGNEKLFF. In nucleotides, the CDR3 is TGTGCCAGCAGCTTGTCGGCAGGGAATGAAAAACTGTTTTTT.

V is TRBV6-5 and J is TRBJ1-1; 7 bases fit TRBD1. J lost 4 bases, V lost 6 bases, and 8 bases had no gene match. There are 14 residues in the CDR3. Germline V gene sequence: CDR1 MNHEY, CDR2 SVGAGI. This CDR3 reads CASSAGTASTEAFF. CDR3 nucleotides: TGTGCCAGCAGCGCCGGGACAGCGAGCACTGAAGCTTTCTTT.

V and J are TRBV19 and TRBJ1-1; D is perhaps TRBD1 (5 bases). The length of the CDR3 is 15 residues. The germline gives CDR1 LNHDA, CDR2 SQIVND (reference sequence). V was shortened by 6 bases and J by 1 base, with 15 bases between the two germline ends. The CDR3 region is CASRRAAGQNTEAFF. As DNA, the CDR3 is TGTGCCAGTAGACGGGCGGCAGGACAGAACACTGAAGCTTTCTTT. Drawing the rest from reference TRBV19 and TRBJ1-1, the complete variable domain is DGGITQSPKYLFRKEGQNVTLSCEQNLNHDAMYWYRQDPGQGLRLIYYSQIVNDFQKGDIAEGYSVSREKKESFPLTVTSAQKNPTAFYLCASRRAAGQNTEAFFGQGTRLTVV.

V usage is TRBV19 and J usage is TRBJ2-7; 8 nucleotides align to TRBD2. The junction had 6 bases not matched to a gene; V was cut back by 5 bases and J by 3 bases. The CDR3 has 14 amino acids. Germline V gene data show CDR1 as LNHDA and CDR2 as SQIVND (reference sequence). Here the CDR3 DNA reads TGTGCCAGTAGTCGGGGGGGGTTAAACTACGAGCAGTACTTC. Its protein product is CASSRGGLNYEQYF.